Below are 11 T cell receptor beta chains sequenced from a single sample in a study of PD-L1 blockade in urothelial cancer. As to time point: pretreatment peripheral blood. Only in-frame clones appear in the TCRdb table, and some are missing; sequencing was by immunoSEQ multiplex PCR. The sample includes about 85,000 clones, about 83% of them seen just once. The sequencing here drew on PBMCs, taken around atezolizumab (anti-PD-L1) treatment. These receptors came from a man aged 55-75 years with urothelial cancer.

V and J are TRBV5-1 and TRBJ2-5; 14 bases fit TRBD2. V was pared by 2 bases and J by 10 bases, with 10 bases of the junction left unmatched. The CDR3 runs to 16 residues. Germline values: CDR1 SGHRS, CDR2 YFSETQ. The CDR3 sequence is CASSFGLAGGGFIQYF. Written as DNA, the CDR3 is TGCGCCAGCAGCTTTGGACTAGCGGGGGGTGGATTTATCCAGTACTTC.

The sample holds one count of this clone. CDR3 DNA sequence: TGTGCCAGCAGTGGGACTAGCGATTTCTACAATGAGCAGTTCTTC. Encoded protein: CASSGTSDFYNEQFF. The J gene is TRBJ2-1, the V gene TRBV6-1; 9 bases match TRBD2. V lost 4 bases and J lost 3; bases outside the gene matches: 4. CDR3 length: 15 amino acids. The germline V gene encodes CDR1 MNHNS and CDR2 SASEGT.

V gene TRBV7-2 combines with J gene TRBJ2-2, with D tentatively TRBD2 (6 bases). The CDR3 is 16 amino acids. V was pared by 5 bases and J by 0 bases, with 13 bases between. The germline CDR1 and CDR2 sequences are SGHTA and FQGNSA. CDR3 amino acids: CASSPRGGANTGELFF. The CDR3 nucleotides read TGTGCCAGCAGCCCCCGAGGAGGGGCGAACACCGGGGAGCTGTTTTTT.

The CDR3 nucleotides read TGTGCCAGCAAAACAGGGGACTTCTACGAGCAGTACTTC. Amino acids: CASKTGDFYEQYF. This rearrangement joins TRBV28 to TRBJ2-7, with D possibly matching TRBD1 (7 bases). This CDR3 spans 13 amino acids. V lost 7 bases and J lost 3, with 13 bases in between. Germline V gene sequence: CDR1 MDHEN, CDR2 SYDVKM.

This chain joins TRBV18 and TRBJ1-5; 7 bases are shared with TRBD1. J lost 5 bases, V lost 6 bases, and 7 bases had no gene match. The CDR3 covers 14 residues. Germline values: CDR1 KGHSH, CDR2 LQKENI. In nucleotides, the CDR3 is TGTGCCAGCTCCCTAAACAGGGGAGATCAGCCCCAGCATTTT. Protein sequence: CASSLNRGDQPQHF. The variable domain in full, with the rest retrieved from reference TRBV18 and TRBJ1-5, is NAGVMQNPRHLVRRRGQEARLRCSPMKGHSHVYWYRQLPEEGLKFMVYLQKENIIDESGMPKERFSAEFPKEGPSILRIQQVVRGDSAAYFCASSLNRGDQPQHFGDGTRLSIL.

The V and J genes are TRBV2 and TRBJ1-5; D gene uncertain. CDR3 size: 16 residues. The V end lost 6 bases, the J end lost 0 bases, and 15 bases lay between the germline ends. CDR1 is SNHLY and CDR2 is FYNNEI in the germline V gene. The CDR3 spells CASRSRGAGSNQPQHF. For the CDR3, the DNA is TGTGCCAGCAGGAGTCGCGGTGCGGGTAGCAATCAGCCCCAGCATTTT.

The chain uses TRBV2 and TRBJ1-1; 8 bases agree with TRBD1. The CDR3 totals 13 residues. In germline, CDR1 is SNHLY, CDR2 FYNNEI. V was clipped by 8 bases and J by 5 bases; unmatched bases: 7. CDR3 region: CASGQGFGTEAFF. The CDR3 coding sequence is TGTGCCAGCGGACAGGGCTTTGGGACTGAAGCTTTCTTT.

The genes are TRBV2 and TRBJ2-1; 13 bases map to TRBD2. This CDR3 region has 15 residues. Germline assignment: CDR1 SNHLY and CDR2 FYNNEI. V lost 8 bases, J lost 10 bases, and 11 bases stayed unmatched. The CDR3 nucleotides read TGTGCCAGCTCCCGCACTAGCGGGGGGGCCTGGGAGCAGTTCTTC. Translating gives CASSRTSGGAWEQFF.

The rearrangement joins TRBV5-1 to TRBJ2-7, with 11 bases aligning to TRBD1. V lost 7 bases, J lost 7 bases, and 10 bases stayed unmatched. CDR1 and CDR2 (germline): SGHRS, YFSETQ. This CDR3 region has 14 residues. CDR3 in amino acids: CASGRTGGMGEQYF. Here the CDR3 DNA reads TGCGCCAGCGGACGGACAGGGGGCATGGGGGAGCAGTACTTC. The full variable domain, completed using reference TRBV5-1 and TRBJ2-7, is KAGVTQTPRYLIKTRGQQVTLSCSPISGHRSVSWYQQTPGQGLQFLFEYFSETQRNKGNFPGRFSGRQFSNSRSEMNVSTLELGDSALYLCASGRTGGMGEQYFGPGTRLTVT.

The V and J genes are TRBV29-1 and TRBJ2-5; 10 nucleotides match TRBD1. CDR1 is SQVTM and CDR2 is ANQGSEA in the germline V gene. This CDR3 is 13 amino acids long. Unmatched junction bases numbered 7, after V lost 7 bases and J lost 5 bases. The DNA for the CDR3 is TGCAGCGCCGACAGGGGGCGAGGTGAGACCCAGTACTTC. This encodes CSADRGRGETQYF.

CDR3 in DNA: TGTGCCAGCAGCAGCGGGGTTGGCGGGGAGCTGTTTTTT. Protein sequence: CASSSGVGGELFF. The chain is built from TRBV7-3 and TRBJ2-2; the match to TRBD2 covers 7 bases. This CDR3 contains 13 residues. Germline CDR1 reads SGHTA; CDR2 reads FQGTGA. Germline trimming cut 5 bases from V and 7 bases from J; bases unmatched to any gene: 4.